The next 26 T cell receptor beta chains were all read from a single sample in a study of T cell responses to AZD1222 COVID-19 vaccine. TCRdb keeps only in-frame clones here, not all; method: immunoSEQ multiplex PCR. The sample records approximately 110,000 clones, around 87% being singletons. The sample consisted of peripheral blood, taken on day 0 of AZD1222 vaccination. These receptor sequences come from an adult in good health.

The chain uses TRBV18 and TRBJ2-2; D is tentatively TRBD1 or TRBD2 (5 bases each). The CDR3 covers 17 residues. Per the germline V gene, CDR1 is KGHSH and CDR2 is LQKENI. Trimming left V 0 bases short and J 2 bases short, with 13 bases between. CDR3 sequence reads: CASSPPSGDANTGELFF. CDR3 coding DNA: TGTGCCAGCTCACCACCGTCCGGGGACGCAAACACCGGGGAGCTGTTTTTT.

This clone was counted once. J is TRBJ1-5 and V is TRBV7-2, with no clear D. In germline, CDR1 is SGHTA, CDR2 FQGNSA. The CDR3 loop spans 12 amino acids. V was clipped by 8 bases and J by 4 bases, with 9 bases between them. The CDR3 nucleotides are TGTGCCAGCTCCTCCCCTAATCAGCCCCAGCATTTT. This encodes CASSSPNQPQHF. Variable domain in full (rest from reference TRBV7-2 and TRBJ1-5): GAGVSQSPSNKVTEKGKDVELRCDPISGHTALYWYRQSLGQGLEFLIYFQGNSAPDKSGLPSDRFSAERTGGSVSTLTIQRTQQEDSAVYLCASSSPNQPQHFGDGTRLSIL.

This clone was seen only once. The V and J genes are TRBV7-2 and TRBJ2-2; 8 bases line up with TRBD2. The ends lost 1 base at V and 5 bases at J; junction bases unmatched: 3. This CDR3 has 15 amino acids. Germline CDR1 SGHTA, CDR2 FQGNSA. In DNA form, the CDR3 reads TGTGCCAGCAGCTTAGGGCAGCGGGGGACCGGGGAGCTGTTTTTT. Residues: CASSLGQRGTGELFF.

The chain couples TRBV30 to TRBJ2-3, with a weak D call TRBD1 (5 bases). The length of the CDR3 is 14 residues. V was clipped by 5 bases and J by 0 bases, with 12 bases between them. The V gene's germline CDR1 is GTSNPN and CDR2 SVGIG (reference sequence). The CDR3 region is CAWGNSGSTDTQYF. In DNA form, the CDR3 reads TGTGCCTGGGGGAATTCAGGGAGCACAGATACGCAGTATTTT.

This clone was observed once. The V call is TRBV5-5, the J call TRBJ2-2, with unresolved D. Trimming took off 1 base at V and 1 base at J, with 11 bases between the two ends. Germline CDR1 reads SGHKS; CDR2 reads YYEKEE (reference sequence). This CDR3 region has 16 residues. CDR3 DNA: TGTGCCAGCAGCTTGCAAGCAGGCCAGAACACCGGGGAGCTGTTTTTT. It encodes CASSLQAGQNTGELFF.

The gene calls are TRBV2 and TRBJ1-3; D is perhaps TRBD1 (6 bases). The CDR3 runs 17 residues. V was shortened by 3 bases and J by 6 bases, with 21 bases between the two germline ends. The germline gives CDR1 SNHLY, CDR2 FYNNEI. The DNA of the CDR3 is TGTGCCAGCAGTGACCCTATGACAGGAGGTTTCGCAAACACCATATATTTT. This translates into CASSDPMTGGFANTIYF.

The chain recombines TRBV18 with TRBJ2-1, with D perhaps TRBD2 (7 bases). CDR1 is KGHSH, CDR2 LQKENI, per germline. The CDR3 contains 16 residues. V was trimmed by 3 bases and J by 4 bases, leaving 16 bases between them. CDR3 region: CASSPQQGGSYNEQFF. The CDR3 region has the DNA TGTGCCAGCTCACCCCAACAGGGAGGGTCATACAATGAGCAGTTCTTC.

This clone was observed a single time. The chain uses TRBV7-2 and TRBJ2-7; 11 bases map to TRBD2. The germline V gene encodes CDR1 SGHTA and CDR2 FQGNSA. With V trimmed by 2 bases and J by 2 bases, 2 bases remained unmatched. This CDR3 is 15 amino acids long. The CDR3 DNA follows: TGTGCCAGCAGCTTACTAGCGGGAGGCGCCTACGAGCAGTACTTC. This gives the protein CASSLLAGGAYEQYF.

The rearrangement joins TRBV14 to TRBJ2-1, with TRBD2 identical over 10 bases. V dropped 4 bases and J dropped 7; count of bases not matched to a gene: 10. CDR1 and CDR2 from the germline V gene are SGHDN and FVKESK. This CDR3 has 16 residues. The CDR3: CASSPLGLAALNEQFF. In DNA, the CDR3 is TGTGCCAGCAGCCCCCTCGGACTAGCGGCATTGAATGAGCAGTTCTTC.

This clone was detected a few times. V usage is TRBV7-3 and J usage is TRBJ1-1; the D is unclear. The CDR3 spans 13 residues. Germline V gene data show CDR1 as SGHTA and CDR2 as FQGTGA. With 3 bases removed from V and 1 base from J, the gap between germline ends came to 6 bases. CDR3 nucleotides: TGTGCCAGCAGCTTTCGGAAGAACACTGAAGCTTTCTTT. This translates into CASSFRKNTEAFF.

This chain uses TRBV30 with TRBJ2-1, with no clear D. Germline V gives CDR1 GTSNPN, CDR2 SVGIG (reference sequence). V was shortened by 4 bases and J by 7 bases, with 14 bases between the two germline ends. This CDR3 comprises 13 residues. The CDR3 DNA sequence: TGTGCCTGGAACCGCTTACAGTGGAATGAGCAGTTCTTC. This sequence encodes CAWNRLQWNEQFF. Full variable domain (missing parts from reference TRBV30 and TRBJ2-1): SQTIHQWPATLVQPVGSPLSLECTVEGTSNPNLYWYRQAAGRGLQLLFYSVGIGQISSEVPQNLSASRPQDRQFILSSKKLLLSDSGFYLCAWNRLQWNEQFFGPGTRLTVL.

This sequence joins TRBV13 and TRBJ2-3; 11 positions agree with TRBD2. The germline V gene has CDR1 PRHDT and CDR2 FYEKMQ (reference sequence). Trimming took 4 bases from V and 4 from J; bases not matched to a gene: 16. The CDR3 consists of 19 residues. The CDR3 spells CASSSLYETSGKTADTQYF. As DNA, the CDR3 is TGTGCCAGCAGCTCTTTATATGAGACTAGCGGGAAGACCGCAGATACGCAGTATTTT. Drawing the rest from reference TRBV13 and TRBJ2-3, the complete variable domain is AAGVIQSPRHLIKEKRETATLKCYPIPRHDTVYWYQQGPGQDPQFLISFYEKMQSDKGSIPDRFSAQQFSDYHSELNMSSLELGDSALYFCASSSLYETSGKTADTQYFGPGTRLTVL.

The chain links TRBV11-2 to TRBJ1-4; 7 bases are a match to TRBD1. CDR1 SGHAT and CDR2 FQNNGV come from the germline V gene. V was clipped by 5 bases and J by 6 bases; unmatched bases: 12. There are 16 residues in the CDR3. The CDR3 sequence is CASSRMGDSFDEKLFF. In DNA form, the CDR3 reads TGTGCCAGCAGCAGGATGGGGGACAGCTTTGATGAAAAACTGTTTTTT.

CDR3 coding DNA: TGTGCCATCAGTGAAATGGGCAGGGTATACGAGCAGTACTTC. It is translated as CAISEMGRVYEQYF. The chain carries TRBV10-3 and TRBJ2-7, with D maybe TRBD1 (5 bases). The CDR3 sequence is 14 residues long. V was cut by 3 bases and J by 4 bases, with 13 bases left in between. Germline values: CDR1 ENHRY, CDR2 SYGVKD.

The chain carries TRBV15 and TRBJ1-3, with a possible D match to TRBD1 (5 bases). V lost 7 bases and J 0 bases, leaving 10 bases between the germline ends. Looked up from germline, CDR1 is LNHNV and CDR2 is YYDKDF (reference sequence). The CDR3 is made up of 14 amino acids. CDR3 in amino acids: CATTPGGSGNTIYF. CDR3 in DNA: TGTGCCACCACCCCCGGGGGCTCTGGAAACACCATATATTTT.

The chain joins TRBV18 to TRBJ2-7; D is ambiguous. The CDR3 runs to 13 residues. Germline assignment: CDR1 KGHSH and CDR2 LQKENI. V lost 3 bases and J lost 0, with 6 bases in between. The CDR3 here is CASSPEASYEQYF. The CDR3 DNA reads TGTGCCAGCTCACCCGAGGCCTCCTACGAGCAGTACTTC. The variable domain in full, with the rest retrieved from reference TRBV18 and TRBJ2-7, is NAGVMQNPRHLVRRRGQEARLRCSPMKGHSHVYWYRQLPEEGLKFMVYLQKENIIDESGMPKERFSAEFPKEGPSILRIQQVVRGDSAAYFCASSPEASYEQYFGPGTRLTVT.

The V gene is TRBV4-2, the J gene TRBJ1-2; D remains unclear. V lost 1 base, J lost 4 bases, and 13 bases lay in between. This CDR3 has 15 amino acids. Germline V gene sequence: CDR1 LGHNA, CDR2 YNFKEQ. The CDR3: CASSQVTQRLYGYTF. The CDR3 DNA reads as TGTGCCAGCAGCCAAGTTACCCAGAGACTCTATGGCTACACCTTC.

This rearrangement joins TRBV7-8 to TRBJ2-7, with 12 bases that match TRBD1. J lost 2 bases, V lost 4 bases, and 3 bases had no gene match. The CDR3 spans 15 residues. The germline CDR1 and CDR2 sequences are SGHVS and FQNEAQ. The CDR3 spells CASSSGTGGTYEQYF. The CDR3 region has the DNA TGTGCCAGCAGCTCCGGGACAGGGGGCACCTACGAGCAGTACTTC.

The V and J genes are TRBV19 and TRBJ2-7; D ambiguous. Germline V gene sequence: CDR1 LNHDA, CDR2 SQIVND (reference sequence). V was trimmed by 0 bases and J by 0 bases, leaving 12 bases between them. The CDR3 runs 16 residues. The CDR3 reads CASSIEGTVSSYEQYF. The CDR3 bases are TGTGCCAGTAGTATAGAAGGCACAGTCAGCTCCTACGAGCAGTACTTC.

DNA of the CDR3: TGTGCCAGCAGCCCCCCGGCCGGGACGATAACCGAGCAGTACTTC. Encoded protein: CASSPPAGTITEQYF. The rearrangement joins TRBV28 to TRBJ2-7; D may match TRBD1 or TRBD2 (5 bases each). The CDR3 consists of 15 residues. Germline lookup yields CDR1 MDHEN and CDR2 SYDVKM. Trimming left V 6 bases short and J 6 bases short, with 21 bases between.

The rearrangement joins TRBV7-9 to TRBJ1-2; 7 bases are shared with TRBD1. CDR1 SEHNR and CDR2 FQNEAQ come from the germline V gene (reference sequence). The CDR3 has 15 amino acids. V lost 2 bases, J lost 3 bases, and 6 bases stayed unmatched. The CDR3 nucleotides are TGTGCCAGCAGCTTAATGTCAGGGGGGGACTATGGCTACACCTTC. The encoded protein is CASSLMSGGDYGYTF.

The chain combines TRBV7-2 with TRBJ2-6, with TRBD1 identical over 8 bases. The CDR3 runs to 18 residues. After removal of 2 bases from V and 0 bases from J, the junction contained 6 bases not matched to a gene. CDR1 and CDR2 (germline): SGHTA, FQGNSA. The CDR3 nucleotides are TGTGCCAGCAGCTTACGCGGACAGGGTGTCTCTGGGGCCAACGTCCTGACTTTC. As protein: CASSLRGQGVSGANVLTF.

This chain joins TRBV7-2 and TRBJ2-1, with a possible D match to TRBD1 (6 bases). Germline V gene sequence: CDR1 SGHTA, CDR2 FQGNSA. There are 15 residues in the CDR3. V was pared by 0 bases and J by 2 bases, with 8 bases between. The CDR3 loop reads CASSLAGDTYNEQFF. The CDR3 bases are TGTGCCAGCAGCTTAGCGGGGGACACCTACAATGAGCAGTTCTTC. The entire variable domain, with the rest obtained from reference TRBV7-2 and TRBJ2-1, is as follows: GAGVSQSPSNKVTEKGKDVELRCDPISGHTALYWYRQSLGQGLEFLIYFQGNSAPDKSGLPSDRFSAERTGGSVSTLTIQRTQQEDSAVYLCASSLAGDTYNEQFFGPGTRLTVL.

The CDR3 sequence: CASSTERNTEAFF. Here the CDR3 DNA reads TGTGCCAGCAGCACTGAAAGGAACACTGAAGCTTTCTTT. The genes are TRBV7-9 and TRBJ1-1, with no clear D. CDR1 and CDR2 (germline): SEHNR, FQNEAQ (reference sequence). The CDR3 has 13 amino acids. V dropped 5 bases and J dropped 1 base, with 8 bases sitting between them.

In nucleotides, the CDR3 is TGTGCCAGCAGCCAAGAGCTAGAACCCCTTGAAGCTTTCTTT. Translated, it gives CASSQELEPLEAFF. This rearrangement joins TRBV3-1 (or the pseudogene TRBV3-2) to TRBJ1-1, with no clear D. V lost 0 bases, J lost 7 bases, and 12 bases lay in between. CDR3 length: 14 residues. The germline gives CDR1 LGHDT, CDR2 YNNKEL (reference sequence).

CDR3 protein: CAWSVLRGYGYTF. The CDR3 bases are TGTGCCTGGAGTGTACTCAGGGGCTATGGCTACACCTTC. The chain recombines TRBV30 with TRBJ1-2; TRBD1 is a possible D gene (6 bases). The CDR3 runs 13 residues. The germline gives CDR1 GTSNPN, CDR2 SVGIG (reference sequence). V was shortened by 0 bases and J by 4 bases, with 9 bases between the two germline ends. Full variable domain (missing parts from reference TRBV30 and TRBJ1-2): SQTIHQWPATLVQPVGSPLSLECTVEGTSNPNLYWYRQAAGRGLQLLFYSVGIGQISSEVPQNLSASRPQDRQFILSSKKLLLSDSGFYLCAWSVLRGYGYTFGSGTRLTVV.